This T cell receptor (beta chain) was observed in a study of T cells after yellow fever vaccination. As for the study in general: Some fractions had low cell numbers, and these were prepared with SMART-Seq v4 Ultra Low Input. Notes on the study in general: The bulk population could contribute abundant contaminating clonotypes to FACS-sorted repertoires.

About this clonotype itself: Its matching antigen is unknown.

One entry per CDR3 protein, called by TCRdb with MiXCR from the 5' RACE reads. Among around 610,000 distinct CDR3 sequences listed, around an eighth were seen once. The J segment lost 1 base and the V segment lost 6 bases, leaving 6 bases of the junction unmatched. In germline, CDR1 is LNHDA, CDR2 SQIVND (reference sequence). The CDR3 spans 15 residues. The rearrangement uses TRBV19 and TRBJ2-7, with 10 bases aligning to TRBD1. This TCR came from a man aged 30-40 years who received the YFV17D yellow fever vaccine. The material was PBMCs, obtained on the day of the yellow fever booster vaccination. CDR3 protein: CASRPRDRGSYEQYF. The CDR3 nucleotides are TGTGCCAGTAGACCCCGGGACAGGGGATCCTACGAGCAGTACTTC.